Listed below are T cell receptor beta chains from one sample, sequenced in a study of blood T cell repertoires in COVID-19. TCRdb keeps only in-frame clones here, not all; method: immunoSEQ multiplex PCR. The top ten hold around a quarter of the sample, which has more than 95,000 clones, about 77% seen once. Sequencing used peripheral blood. Receptor source: a human donor in a cohort sampled during active COVID-19. The CDR3 runs from the conserved cysteine through the conserved F or W. Each record gives: J gene, V gene, clone size, D gene, CDR3 DNA, CDR3 protein. A D gene is named only where the DNA matches it firmly. Clone size is given for some rows only: seen once, a few or many times, or a class if the clone is expanded.

TRBJ1-2	TRBV5-1	.	.	TGCGCCAGCAGCTTGGGACTAATAGCTAACTATGGCTACACCTTC	CASSLGLIANYGYTF
TRBJ2-5	TRBV18	.	.	TGTGCCAGCTCACCACCGGTCCCGCGGGAGACCCAGTACTTC	CASSPPVPRETQYF
TRBJ2-7	TRBV7-3	.	TRBD2	TGTGCCAGCAGCTTAAGCGGGGGGGACGAGCAGTACTTC	CASSLSGGDEQYF
TRBJ2-2	TRBV2	.	.	TGTGCCAGCAGTGAATTTTTGGAATCGCATGACAGAACCGGGGAGCTGTTTTTT	CASSEFLESHDRTGELFF
TRBJ2-5	TRBV29-1	.	.	TGCAGCGTTGGCGAGTCTCCGGGAACGCGTGGAGGGACCCAGTACTTC	CSVGESPGTRGGTQYF
TRBJ2-7	TRBV7-6	many	.	TGTGCCAGCAGCTTATTTAGCGACCCATCCTACGAGCAGTACTTC	CASSLFSDPSYEQYF
TRBJ2-7	TRBV27	.	TRBD1	TGTGCCAGCAGTACATCCCTGGGACAGCCCTCCGAGCAGTACTTC	CASSTSLGQPSEQYF
TRBJ2-3	TRBV6-2/TRBV6-3	.	.	TGTGCCAGCAGTTTAACACGAAGCACAGATACGCAGTATTTT	CASSLTRSTDTQYF
TRBJ2-7	TRBV18	.	.	TGTGCCAGCTCATTCCGCAGGGGCGACGAGCAGTACTTC	CASSFRRGDEQYF
TRBJ1-3	TRBV9	.	.	TGTGCCAGCAGCGAAGCGTGGCTCTCTGGAAACACCATATATTTT	CASSEAWLSGNTIYF
TRBJ2-4	TRBV28	.	.	TGTGCCAGCATCCAGGGCGGGGTAGCCAAAAACATTCAGTACTTC	CASIQGGVAKNIQYF
TRBJ2-3	TRBV30	.	.	TGTGCCTGGAATAGGGGTCTAACAGATACGCAGTATTTT	CAWNRGLTDTQYF
TRBJ1-3	TRBV28	once	.	TGTGCCAGCAGTCGCGACAGGTCCTCCTCTGGAAACACCATATATTTT	CASSRDRSSSGNTIYF
TRBJ1-6	TRBV5-1	.	.	TGCGCCAGCAGCCTACTCCCGACGGAGAATTCACCCCTCCACTTT	CASSLLPTENSPLHF
TRBJ1-5	TRBV2	.	TRBD1	TGTGCCAGCTCTCCGGACAGGGCCAATCAGCCCCAGCATTTT	CASSPDRANQPQHF
TRBJ2-1	TRBV11-1	.	.	TGTGCCAGCAGTTTCTACGTCGATGAGCAGTTCTTC	CASSFYVDEQFF
TRBJ2-2	TRBV7-8	.	.	TGTGCCAGCAGCTCCCGGGGGGCACCCAACACCGGGGAGCTGTTTTTT	CASSSRGAPNTGELFF
TRBJ2-1	TRBV7-3	once	TRBD1	TGTGCCAGCAGCCCGGACAGGGGCCGTCGCAATGAGCAGTTCTTC	CASSPDRGRRNEQFF
TRBJ1-6	TRBV7-8	.	TRBD1	TGTGCCAGCAGCTACGGACAGGGGCGGTCACCCCTCCACTTT	CASSYGQGRSPLHF
TRBJ1-2	TRBV29-1	.	TRBD1	TGCAGCGTCGGAAAGGGGCAGGGGGCAAGCTATGGCTACACCTTC	CSVGKGQGASYGYTF
TRBJ2-2	TRBV7-8	many	.	TGTGCCAGCGGCGTGCGGGTAAACACCGGGGAGCTGTTTTTT	CASGVRVNTGELFF
TRBJ2-2	TRBV7-2	.	TRBD2	TGTGCCAGCAGCTCGGGACTAGGGGCCGGGGAGCTGTTTTTT	CASSSGLGAGELFF
TRBJ2-1	TRBV28	.	TRBD2	TGTGCCAGCAGTTTATCCCCTGGACTAGGAAGCTCCTACAATGAGCAGTTCTTC	CASSLSPGLGSSYNEQFF
TRBJ2-1	TRBV30	once	.	TGTGCCTGGAGTGTGGGGGCGGCGCTCTACAATGAGCAGTTCTTC	CAWSVGAALYNEQFF
TRBJ2-3	TRBV7-2	.	.	TGTGCCAGCAGCGCGGAACCAATAGATACGCAGTATTTT	CASSAEPIDTQYF
TRBJ2-4	TRBV6-2/TRBV6-3	.	TRBD2	TGTGCCAGCAGTTACTCGTTGGTTGCGGGAGGGTGGGACATTCAGTACTTC	CASSYSLVAGGWDIQYF
TRBJ1-5	TRBV4-1	.	TRBD1	TGCGCCAGCAGCCAAGAATTCAGGGGGCAAGGCAATCAGCCCCAGCATTTT	CASSQEFRGQGNQPQHF
TRBJ1-1	TRBV28	.	TRBD1	TGTGCCAGCAGCCCACCTCGGTGGAGGGGGCGAGGGACTGAAGCTTTCTTT	CASSPPRWRGRGTEAFF
TRBJ1-2	TRBV28	.	.	TGTGCTCTGGGGCAGGGGAATAACTATGGCTACACCTTC	CALGQGNNYGYTF
TRBJ2-3	TRBV6-1	.	.	TGTGCCAGCAGTGAAACTACTTTTCCAGATACGCAGTATTTT	CASSETTFPDTQYF
TRBJ1-6	TRBV27	.	.	TGTGCCAGCAGTTTCAGGGCCCACACGAGCTCCTATAATTCACCCCTCCACTTT	CASSFRAHTSSYNSPLHF
TRBJ2-5	TRBV4-3	.	TRBD2	TGCGCCAGCAGCCAAGAGGTTACTAGCGGGCAAGAGACCCAGTACTTC	CASSQEVTSGQETQYF
TRBJ1-4	TRBV19	once	TRBD1	TGTGCCAGTAGGGGGACAGATAATGAAAAACTGTTTTTT	CASRGTDNEKLFF
TRBJ2-1	TRBV28	.	.	TGTGCCAGCAGTTTATTTTGGACCGTGGACTCTAGCTCCTACAATGAGCAGTTCTTC	CASSLFWTVDSSSYNEQFF
TRBJ1-5	TRBV2	.	TRBD1	TGTGCCAGCAGCGAGGACAGGGGCAATCAGCCCCAGCATTTT	CASSEDRGNQPQHF